A selection of T cell receptor beta chains follows, all from one sample in a study of T cells after yellow fever vaccination. MiXCR was run by TCRdb on the 5' RACE reads, yielding one entry per CDR3 protein. The sample comprises around 140,000 distinct CDR3 sequences, around 6.3% of which are singletons, and more than 0.6% rests with the top ten. This specimen was CD4+ T cells sorted from PBMCs, taken 10 days after the yellow fever booster vaccination. These receptors all stem from a man aged 25-45 years who received the YFV17D yellow fever vaccine. Both conserved end residues are part of each CDR3. Each record gives: J gene, clone size, D gene, V gene, CDR3 protein, CDR3 DNA. A D gene is named only where the DNA matches it firmly. Not all rows give a size; the values are once, few, many and, for expanded clones, a class.

TRBJ1-1,many,.,TRBV7-9,CASSGGSAHGF,TGTGCCAGCAGCGGGGGGTCAGCACACGGGTTT
TRBJ2-2,many,.,TRBV19,CASRRDRANTGELFF,TGTGCCAGTAGGAGGGACCGCGCGAACACCGGGGAGCTGTTTTTT
TRBJ2-1,.,TRBD2,TRBV11-3,CASSTNEAGGNEQCF,TGTGCCAGCAGCACTAACGAAGCGGGAGGAAATGAGCAGTGCTTC
TRBJ2-3,many,.,TRBV5-1,CASSLGGGWATDTQYF,TGCGCCAGCAGCTTGGGTGGAGGGTGGGCCACAGATACGCAGTATTTT
TRBJ2-7,few,.,TRBV5-1,CASSLGWGPPGYEQYF,TGCGCCAGCAGCCTCGGTTGGGGGCCGCCCGGCTACGAGCAGTACTTC
TRBJ2-7,.,.,TRBV18,CASSPPVGAIQYF,TGTGCCAGCTCACCACCGGTGGGCGCCATCCAGTACTTC
TRBJ2-2,.,.,TRBV18,CASSPPSGAVNTGELFF,TGTGCCAGCTCACCCCCCTCAGGGGCAGTAAACACCGGGGAGCTGTTTTTT
TRBJ2-5,few,.,TRBV5-1,CASSPLAGPGEETQYF,TGCGCCAGCAGCCCTCTCGCAGGGCCAGGGGAGGAGACCCAGTACTTC
TRBJ2-1,many,.,TRBV6-5,CASSYSASQPYNEQFF,TGTGCCAGCAGTTACTCGGCATCACAGCCCTACAATGAGCAGTTCTTC
TRBJ2-7,many,.,TRBV15,CATGRYEQYF,TGTGCCACCGGGCGCTACGAGCAGTACTTC
TRBJ1-1,.,.,TRBV5-1,CASSFQQGHTEAFF,TGCGCCAGCAGCTTTCAGCAAGGTCACACTGAAGCTTTCTTT
TRBJ2-2,many,.,TRBV6-5,CASNDPNTGELFF,TGTGCCAGCAACGATCCAAACACCGGGGAGCTGTTTTTT
TRBJ2-7,many,.,TRBV19,CASSTGPGQSSYEQYF,TGTGCCAGTAGTACTGGTCCTGGACAGAGTAGCTACGAGCAGTACTTC
TRBJ1-1,many,.,TRBV5-1,CASRMGNLNTEAFF,TGCGCCAGCAGAATGGGGAACCTGAACACTGAAGCTTTCTTT
TRBJ1-4,many,.,TRBV5-1,CASSLDRVEKLFF,TGCGCCAGCAGCTTGGATAGAGTTGAAAAACTGTTTTTT
TRBJ1-1,many,TRBD1,TRBV18,CASSYRDSEAFF,TGTGCCAGCTCGTACCGGGACAGTGAAGCTTTCTTT
TRBJ2-5,many,.,TRBV29-1,CSVESPTLVGKETQYF,TGCAGCGTTGAATCCCCTACCCTTGTGGGGAAAGAGACCCAGTACTTC
TRBJ2-3,many,.,TRBV29-1,CSVSGLRTDTQYF,TGCAGCGTTAGCGGGTTGCGCACAGATACGCAGTATTTT
TRBJ2-1,many,TRBD2,TRBV5-1,CASSVGPGGSYNEQFF,TGCGCCAGCAGTGTTGGGCCGGGAGGCTCCTACAATGAGCAGTTCTTC
TRBJ2-7,many,.,TRBV12-3/TRBV12-4,CASSLRRAYEQYF,TGTGCCAGCAGTTTACGCAGAGCCTACGAGCAGTACTTC
TRBJ2-7,few,.,TRBV18,CASSPDRPEQYF,TGTGCCAGCTCACCCGACAGACCTGAGCAGTACTTC
TRBJ2-1,many,TRBD2,TRBV5-1,CASRSGSVDNEQFF,TGCGCCAGCCGTAGCGGGAGCGTGGACAATGAGCAGTTCTTC
TRBJ1-4,many,.,TRBV2,CASSEEVDEKLFF,TGTGCCAGCAGTGAAGAGGTTGACGAAAAACTGTTTTTT
TRBJ2-7,many,.,TRBV10-3,CAISESYSRNHEQYF,TGTGCCATCAGTGAGTCTTACTCCCGGAACCACGAGCAGTACTTC
TRBJ2-7,many,.,TRBV10-3,CAISGGQYEQYF,TGTGCCATCAGTGGAGGGCAGTACGAGCAGTACTTC
TRBJ2-3,.,.,TRBV6-2/TRBV6-3,CANHLAGSTDTQYF,TGTGCCAACCACCTAGCAGGTAGCACAGATACGCAGTATTTT
TRBJ2-5,many,.,TRBV28,CASSLIGVEETQYF,TGTGCCAGCAGTTTAATAGGGGTCGAAGAGACCCAGTACTTC
TRBJ2-3,many,TRBD2,TRBV6-4,CASRAPGGGRPKPTDTQYF,TGTGCCAGCAGGGCTCCGGGGGGCGGGAGGCCCAAACCCACAGATACGCAGTATTTT
TRBJ2-2,many,.,TRBV20-1,CSARGAGLANTGELFF,TGCAGTGCTAGAGGGGCTGGACTGGCGAACACCGGGGAGCTGTTTTTT
TRBJ2-1,few,.,TRBV5-4,CASSLGVLIRRDNEQFF,TGTGCCAGCAGCTTGGGAGTACTCATACGTCGGGACAATGAGCAGTTCTTC
TRBJ2-5,many,TRBD1,TRBV5-1,CASSARDSAGTQYF,TGCGCCAGCAGCGCCCGGGACAGCGCCGGGACCCAGTACTTC
TRBJ2-1,many,.,TRBV10-1,CAGLGTPSADSSYNEQFF,TGCGCCGGGCTCGGGACTCCTTCAGCGGACAGCTCCTACAATGAGCAGTTCTTC
TRBJ2-3,many,.,TRBV5-1,CASSLRTEVTDTQYF,TGCGCCAGCAGCTTAAGGACAGAGGTCACAGATACGCAGTATTTT
TRBJ1-5,few,.,TRBV12-3/TRBV12-4,CASNLGPNQPQHF,TGTGCCAGCAACCTAGGACCTAATCAGCCCCAGCATTTT
TRBJ2-1,.,TRBD2,TRBV20-1,CSAPPASGRAGEQFF,TGCAGTGCACCCCCAGCTAGCGGGAGGGCCGGGGAGCAGTTCTTC
TRBJ2-7,many,TRBD2,TRBV19,CASSMREPYEQYF,TGTGCCAGTAGTATGCGGGAGCCTTACGAGCAGTACTTC
TRBJ2-7,many,.,TRBV3-1,CASSHGSGSPNSGRRPYEQYF,TGTGCCAGCAGCCATGGAAGCGGCTCCCCTAACTCCGGTCGGAGGCCCTACGAGCAGTACTTC
TRBJ1-2,many,TRBD1,TRBV20-1,CSASTGGLDYGYTF,TGCAGTGCTAGCACAGGGGGCCTTGACTATGGCTACACCTTC
TRBJ2-7,many,TRBD2,TRBV6-1,CASSDLGTSYRRYEQYF,TGTGCCAGCAGTGACCTCGGGACTAGCTATCGTAGGTACGAGCAGTACTTC
TRBJ2-7,.,.,TRBV15,CATSRDVYEQYF,TGTGCCACCAGCAGAGACGTCTACGAGCAGTACTTC
TRBJ2-3,.,.,TRBV5-1,CASSHRDGGTDTQYF,TGCGCCAGCAGCCACCGGGACGGAGGCACAGATACGCAGTATTTT
TRBJ2-7,.,TRBD2,TRBV20-1,CSATKLGTSYEQYF,TGCAGTGCAACCAAATTAGGGACTAGCTACGAGCAGTACTTC
TRBJ1-6,many,.,TRBV7-9,CASSTQDSPLHF,TGTGCCAGCAGCACACAGGATTCACCCCTCCACTTT
TRBJ2-7,many,TRBD1,TRBV12-3/TRBV12-4,CASSFSRQGEYYEQYF,TGTGCCAGCAGTTTTTCCCGACAGGGAGAATACTACGAGCAGTACTTC
TRBJ2-3,many,.,TRBV20-1,CSARGTDTQYF,TGCAGTGCTAGAGGGACAGATACGCAGTATTTT
TRBJ1-1,many,.,TRBV7-3,CASSPEASLNAFF,TGTGCCAGCAGCCCCGAAGCTTCCCTGAACGCTTTCTTT
TRBJ1-6,.,TRBD1,TRBV29-1,CSVGDRGSPLHF,TGCAGCGTTGGGGACAGGGGTTCACCCCTCCACTTT
TRBJ2-6,.,TRBD1,TRBV28,CASSLIYGAGGSGANVLTF,TGTGCCAGCAGTTTAATATACGGGGCAGGGGGCTCTGGGGCCAACGTCCTGACTTTC
TRBJ2-6,few,.,TRBV12-3/TRBV12-4,CASGGQPSGANVLTF,TGTGCCAGCGGAGGACAGCCCTCTGGGGCCAACGTCCTGACTTTC
TRBJ2-7,many,TRBD1,TRBV18,CASSGDRLNEQYF,TGTGCCAGCTCAGGGGACAGGCTAAACGAGCAGTACTTC
TRBJ2-2,many,TRBD1,TRBV7-8,CGTQGARSTGELFF,TGTGGCACTCAGGGGGCGCGAAGCACCGGGGAGCTGTTTTTT
TRBJ2-3,many,.,TRBV28,CASRPVSTDTQYF,TGTGCCAGCAGGCCAGTTAGCACAGATACGCAGTATTTT